This TCR beta chain comes out of a study of cytomegalovirus exposure and HLA in healthy donors. Study outcomes and limitations: Productive status was seen about 90% or about 30% of the time for most TCR beta V segments in an earlier analysis.

The PCR employed 60 Vbeta primers together with 13 Jbeta primers. TCRdb keeps only in-frame clones here, not all; method: immunoSEQ multiplex PCR. The sample lists about 140,000 clones; approximately 71% were seen once. Note on this clone: Its target is unknown.

The germline V and J ends were trimmed by 2 bases and 7 bases, with 14 bases remaining between them. The germline gives CDR1 MDHEN, CDR2 SYDVKM. This CDR3 contains 15 residues. The rearrangement uses TRBV28 and TRBJ1-4, with a tentative D call TRBD1 (6 bases). Material for sequencing was PBMCs. The origin of this receptor is a man aged 30 to 45 in good health and CMV-seropositive. This CDR3 is CASSLGSQGGEKLFF. CDR3 sequence (DNA): TGTGCCAGCAGTTTAGGTTCACAGGGTGGTGAAAAACTGTTTTTT.